This TCR beta chain was sequenced in a study of monozygotic twins with inflammatory bowel disease. Study-level results: Twins with IBD had fewer clonotypes in common with others than healthy twins, particularly during disease activity. Limited power may explain why concordant and discordant twins showed no difference in repertoire similarity. Results did not support any single strong IBD-associated signal or clonotype.

Notes on this clonotype: Its cognate antigen is unknown.

CDR3 length: 15 residues. In germline, CDR1 is SEHNR, CDR2 FQNEAQ (reference sequence). For each CDR3 protein, TCRdb gives one entry from its re-call of the 5' RACE reads, without DNA. The table for this sample gives more than 85,000 distinct CDR3 sequences. This rearrangement joins TRBV7-9 to TRBJ2-4; TCRdb indicates TRBD1, and absent DNA this call remains unverified. Sequenced sample: blood. This receptor was obtained from a human donor with ulcerative colitis or Crohn's disease, or a healthy co-twin of an affected twin (not recorded which). The CDR3 sequence is CASSRGGGWKNIQYF.